The rows below give T cell receptor beta chains drawn from one sample of a study of T cell responses to AZD1222 COVID-19 vaccine. The data were produced by immunoSEQ multiplex PCR, yet TCRdb's version contains in-frame clones alone and is incomplete. The sample lists 85,000 to 100,000 clones; about 88% were seen once. The sequenced sample was peripheral blood, obtained 28 days after the second AZD1222 dose. The receptor source for this set is an adult who received the AZD1222 COVID-19 vaccine. CDR3s leave out the opening cysteine and the closing phenylalanine or tryptophan. D genes are given only for firm matches.

v_call,d_call,j_call,cdr3_aa
TRBV5-1,NA,TRBJ2-5,ASSPGEETQY
TRBV7-9,NA,TRBJ2-1,ASSRHSGSYNEQF
TRBV2,NA,TRBJ1-3,ASSPTADGYSGNTIY
TRBV7-9,TRBD1,TRBJ1-3,ASSRDRAGNTIY
TRBV4-1,NA,TRBJ2-2,ASSQGSATGELF
TRBV5-1,TRBD1,TRBJ1-4,ASSSGTGEEKLF
TRBV6-5,NA,TRBJ2-3,ASSPGARRDTQY
TRBV18,TRBD1,TRBJ1-1,ASSPRQGGNTEAF
TRBV10-2,TRBD1,TRBJ1-6,ASSGVGQGAFSPLH
TRBV3-1/TRBV3-2,NA,TRBJ1-6,ASSQMSGRALSPLH
TRBV6-2/TRBV6-3,NA,TRBJ1-2,ASSYLGRDGYT
TRBV19,TRBD1,TRBJ1-6,ASSTRDRLSPLH
TRBV3-1/TRBV3-2,NA,TRBJ1-6,ASRGPDNSPLH
TRBV2,NA,TRBJ1-2,ASSAGPRYGYT
TRBV24-1,NA,TRBJ2-5,ATSGQETQY
TRBV7-9,NA,TRBJ1-2,ASSQTDEFGYT
TRBV29-1,TRBD2,TRBJ2-3,SGGPRGGSTDTQY
TRBV15,NA,TRBJ1-4,ATSRVGPNEKLF
TRBV19,NA,TRBJ1-2,ASRTGYGDYGYT
TRBV18,NA,TRBJ1-2,ASSPTSFKVYGYT
TRBV6-5,TRBD1,TRBJ1-4,ASSYGGTGEKLF
TRBV14,NA,TRBJ1-3,ASSDISGNTIY
TRBV11-1,NA,TRBJ1-4,ASSLSTANNEKLF
TRBV7-8,NA,TRBJ1-1,ASSLLRGMEAF
TRBV7-9,NA,TRBJ2-3,ASRRSGGPAGDTQY
TRBV28,NA,TRBJ1-5,ASNVGNQPQH
TRBV20-1,NA,TRBJ1-3,SASRPDSGNTIY
TRBV12-5,TRBD1,TRBJ2-5,ASGRTGGTGETQY